This T cell receptor beta chain was profiled in a study of blood T cell repertoires in COVID-19. The wider study: PBMCs, B-cell-depleted T cells, or T cells provided the cDNA or gDNA that made up the material.

In its sample, this clone was seen once. Trimming shortened V by 4 bases and J by 8 bases, and 8 bases separated the two germline ends. Per the germline V gene, CDR1 is SGHAT and CDR2 is FQNNGV. CDR3 size: 11 residues. Sequencing was performed with immunoSEQ multiplex PCR; in TCRdb, only in-frame clones are kept and a portion is missing. This sample has 100,000 to 130,000 clones; about 90% occur once, and the top ten carry around 1.3%. The sample was peripheral blood. This chain connects TRBV11-2 to TRBJ1-1, with D unclear. This clonotype was sampled from a woman in her twenties or thirties with acute or convalescent COVID-19. For the CDR3, the DNA is TGTGCCAGCAGCTCGATTACAGAAGCTTTCTTT. It is translated as CASSSITEAFF.